This TCR beta chain was sequenced for a study of shared clonotypes between healthy human individuals. Sequencing used immunoSEQ multiplex PCR; TCRdb keeps in-frame clones, though not all of them. The repertoire holds around 180,000 clones, with 80% to 95% as singletons. This clone has just a few counts. In germline, CDR1 is MNHNY, CDR2 SVGAGI (reference sequence). The V segment lost 6 bases and the J segment 4 bases; nucleotides outside the gene matches: 5. The CDR3 is made up of 13 amino acids. Sequencing used naive CD4+ T cells sorted from blood. Subset here: CD45RA+ positively selected. The chain employs TRBV6-6 and TRBJ2-7; TRBD2 matches at 8 bases. The receptor comes from a woman in her 30s in good health. The CDR3 spells CASRLAGLYEQYF. The CDR3, as DNA: TGTGCCAGCAGGCTAGCGGGCTTATACGAGCAGTACTTC.